A selection of T cell receptor beta chains follows, all from one sample in a study of T-cell memory formation after mild COVID-19. TCRdb re-called the 5' RACE reads through MiXCR, storing one row per CDR3 protein. The sample contains around 310,000 distinct CDR3 sequences, approximately 22% of which appear only once. Input material: PBMCs or a T cell subset sorted from them (not recorded which). These TCRs come from a man aged 18 to 30 who had mild COVID-19 (a few samples of this study predate the infection). Cell type and time point are not known. Each CDR3 is given with its conserved first and last residue. The D gene is left open where the match is weak. A row's size may be missing; if present it is once, few, many or a size class.

J gene | D gene | V gene | clone size | CDR3 protein | CDR3 DNA
TRBJ2-3 | . | TRBV27 | . | CASSSTDYGTDTQYF | TGTGCCAGCAGTTCGACGGACTACGGCACAGATACGCAGTATTTT
TRBJ2-5 | . | TRBV7-9 | few | CASSFLPSKTQYF | TGTGCCAGCAGCTTTTTGCCGTCGAAGACCCAGTACTTC
TRBJ2-3 | . | TRBV12-2 | . | CASRFTRGRGDTQYF | TGTGCAAGTCGCTTCACGAGGGGGAGGGGAGATACGCAGTATTTT
TRBJ1-3 | . | TRBV7-9 | . | CASSSFRASGNTIYF | TGTGCCAGCAGCTCCTTCAGGGCTTCTGGAAACACCATATATTTT
TRBJ2-1 | . | TRBV9 | . | CASSPGGQPNNEQFF | TGTGCCAGCAGCCCCGGGGGCCAGCCTAACAATGAGCAGTTCTTC
TRBJ2-2 | . | TRBV9 | few | CASSSFGRRGTGELFF | TGTGCCAGCAGCTCTTTCGGAAGGAGGGGCACCGGGGAGCTGTTTTTT
TRBJ2-5 | . | TRBV20-1 | . | CSARKGGSSQETQYF | TGCAGTGCTAGAAAAGGGGGGTCTAGCCAAGAGACCCAGTACTTC
TRBJ2-1 | TRBD2 | TRBV7-9 | . | CASSKGLAVLNEQFF | TGTGCCAGCAGCAAGGGACTAGCGGTACTCAATGAGCAGTTCTTC
TRBJ2-6 | TRBD2 | TRBV4-2 | . | CASSLNGAGVSSGANVLTF | TGTGCCAGCAGCCTTAACGGTGCGGGGGTGAGCTCTGGGGCCAACGTCCTGACTTTC
TRBJ1-5 | . | TRBV7-2 | many | CASSDSNQPQHF | TGTGCCAGCAGTGACAGCAATCAGCCCCAGCATTTT
TRBJ2-7 | . | TRBV29-1 | few | CSVEGLSYEQYF | TGCAGCGTTGAAGGACTTAGCTACGAGCAGTACTTC
TRBJ2-7 | TRBD1 | TRBV27 | . | CASTNRGNEQYF | TGTGCCAGCACGAACAGGGGCAACGAGCAGTACTTC
TRBJ1-5 | . | TRBV7-9 | few | CASSDSSGPQHF | TGTGCCAGCAGCGATTCGTCGGGTCCCCAGCATTTT
TRBJ2-1 | TRBD2 | TRBV14 | few | CASSSLAGAYNEQFF | TGTGCCAGCAGTTCCCTAGCGGGGGCCTACAATGAGCAGTTCTTC
TRBJ2-3 | TRBD2 | TRBV24-1 | . | CATSGAPGLAGGPNRGDTQYF | TGTGCCACCAGTGGGGCCCCCGGACTAGCGGGAGGGCCAAATCGAGGAGATACGCAGTATTTT
TRBJ1-1 | . | TRBV7-9 | few | CASITLRGAEAFF | TGTGCCAGCATCACTTTGCGGGGGGCTGAAGCTTTCTTT
TRBJ2-7 | . | TRBV12-3/TRBV12-4 | . | CASSTGTDSWEYF | TGTGCCAGCAGCACCGGGACCGACTCCTGGGAGTACTTC
TRBJ1-6 | . | TRBV4-1 | few | CASSQESVQGNSPLHF | TGCGCCAGCAGCCAAGAGTCTGTCCAGGGGAATTCACCCCTCCACTTT
TRBJ2-5 | . | TRBV7-2 | . | CASSLVERETQYF | TGTGCCAGCAGCTTAGTGGAGAGGGAGACCCAGTACTTC
TRBJ2-3 | . | TRBV7-2 | . | CASRTTGDTQYF | TGTGCCAGCAGAACGACTGGGGATACGCAGTATTTT